This T cell receptor (beta chain) stems from a study of long-term antiretroviral therapy in people with HIV. Sequencing relied on immunoSEQ assay v3.0, run at survey level. The repertoire was sequenced with immunoSEQ multiplex PCR; TCRdb's copy has only in-frame clones and lacks some. Of some 20,000 clones listed, roughly 80% are singletons. This clone is a singleton in its sample. CDR3 length: 12 residues. The V gene end was trimmed by 7 bases and the J gene end by 6 bases; junction bases not matched to a gene: 3. The germline V gene has CDR1 SQVTM and CDR2 ANQGSEA. Specimen: unsorted PBMCs, collected 2.9 years after starting antiretroviral therapy. The receptor's source is a woman aged 25 to 39 with HIV. This chain joins TRBV29-1 and TRBJ1-4; 9 bases are shared with TRBD1. CDR3 region: CSARDRDEKLFF. CDR3 nucleotides: TGCAGCGCGAGGGACAGGGATGAAAAACTGTTTTTT. The entire variable domain, with the rest obtained from reference TRBV29-1 and TRBJ1-4, is as follows: SAVISQKPSRDICQRGTSLTIQCQVDSQVTMMFWYRQQPGQSLTLIATANQGSEATYESGFVIDKFPISRPNLTFSTLTVSNMSPEDSSIYLCSARDRDEKLFFGSGTQLSVL.